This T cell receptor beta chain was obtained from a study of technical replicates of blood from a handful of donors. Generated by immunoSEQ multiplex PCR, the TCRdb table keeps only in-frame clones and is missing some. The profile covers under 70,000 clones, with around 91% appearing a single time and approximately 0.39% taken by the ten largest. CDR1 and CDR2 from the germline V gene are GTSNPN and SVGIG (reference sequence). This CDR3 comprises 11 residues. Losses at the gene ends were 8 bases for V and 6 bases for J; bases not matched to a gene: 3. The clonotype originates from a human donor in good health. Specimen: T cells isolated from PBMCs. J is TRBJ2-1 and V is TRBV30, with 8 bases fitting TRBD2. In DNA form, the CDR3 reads TGTGCCAAAAGCGGGGGCAATGAGCAGTTCTTC. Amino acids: CAKSGGNEQFF.